This T cell receptor beta chain was obtained from a study of T-cell reconstitution after alpha-beta-depleted transplantation in children. Unique molecular identifiers were built into the TCRbeta library. TCRdb ran MiXCR on the PCR reads and lists one entry per CDR3 protein. Of 44,000 or so distinct CDR3 sequences in the sample, around 9% are singletons; the top ten hold 25% to 30%. The study, taken as a whole, reports: T-cell numbers and diversity, one year after transplant, stemmed largely from T cells that were newly produced.

V lost 7 bases and J lost 3, with 13 bases in between. Germline loops: CDR1 MNHNS, CDR2 SASEGT. The CDR3 is made up of 14 amino acids. This clonotype was picked up many times. No antigen is known for it. The rearrangement links TRBV6-1 to TRBJ2-4; D is undetermined. This material consisted of PBMCs, mostly from graft donor cells, taken 60 days after TCRalphabeta/CD19-depleted stem cell transplant. This TCR derives from a male patient between 2 and 9 years old who had a stem cell transplant for chronic granulomatous disease, so the T cells may come from the graft donor. The DNA for the CDR3 is TGTGCCAGCAAACCCCTATTCAGCAAAAACATTCAGTACTTC. Protein: CASKPLFSKNIQYF.